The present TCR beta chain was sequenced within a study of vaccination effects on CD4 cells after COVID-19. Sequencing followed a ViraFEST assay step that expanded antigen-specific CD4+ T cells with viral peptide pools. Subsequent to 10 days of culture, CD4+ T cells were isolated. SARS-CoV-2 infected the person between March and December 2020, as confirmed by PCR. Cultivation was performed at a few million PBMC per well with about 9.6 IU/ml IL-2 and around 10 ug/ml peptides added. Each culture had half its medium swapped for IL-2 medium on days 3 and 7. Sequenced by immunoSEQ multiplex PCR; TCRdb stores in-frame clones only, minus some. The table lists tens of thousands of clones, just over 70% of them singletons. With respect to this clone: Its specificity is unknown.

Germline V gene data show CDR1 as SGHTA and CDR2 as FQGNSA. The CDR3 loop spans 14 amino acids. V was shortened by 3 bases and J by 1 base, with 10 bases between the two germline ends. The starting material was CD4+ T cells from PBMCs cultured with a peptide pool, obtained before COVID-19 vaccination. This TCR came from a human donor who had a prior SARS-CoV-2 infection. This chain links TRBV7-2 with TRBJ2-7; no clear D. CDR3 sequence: CASSFRRQSYEQYF. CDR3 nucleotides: TGTGCCAGCAGCTTCCGGCGGCAGTCCTACGAGCAGTACTTC.